This TCR beta chain comes out of a study of regulatory T cells in long-lasting Graves disease. Study results and limitations: Whereas new patients shared 1,000 or so public clonotypes, persistent patients shared more, at 2,741.

This clonotype turned up a few times. Antigen specificity is unknown. The time point denotes: persistent/refractory GD, antithyroid drugs over 5 years with positive TRAb. There was RNA extracted from PBMCs, and the TCR library was made from it. Around 9 milliliters of peripheral blood were drawn into EDTA tubes. The V gene lost 6 bases and the J gene lost 0 bases, with 11 bases spanning the gap. Per germline, CDR1 SEHNR and CDR2 FQNEAQ (reference sequence). The CDR3 totals 14 residues. Arm-PCR with iRepertoire HTBI primers amplified the CDR3 regions for these TCR beta libraries. TCRdb fed the multiplex PCR reads into MiXCR, producing one record per CDR3 protein. The data show over 350,000 distinct CDR3 sequences, around 21% seen once.

This clonotype was obtained from a female donor with Graves disease. This chain connects TRBV7-9 to TRBJ1-1; D gene ambiguous. This specimen was peripheral blood mononuclear cells (PBMCs), taken when the disease was refractory, from a patient treated with antithyroid drugs. Written as DNA, the CDR3 is TGTGCCAGCAGTAACACTGATATGAACACTGAAGCTTTCTTT. It specifies CASSNTDMNTEAFF.